The present T cell receptor beta chain was sequenced within a study of shared clonotypes between healthy human individuals. Study-wide context: Donor composition was a couple of women and three men, aged 18 to 49.

V gave up 6 bases and J gave up 1 base, with 13 bases separating them. The germline V gene has CDR1 MDHEN and CDR2 SYDVKM. The CDR3 has 16 amino acids. This table comes from immunoSEQ multiplex PCR, and its TCRdb copy is limited to in-frame clones, with some not included. The sample carries 2 million to 2.5 million clones, 85% to 95% recorded once. The J gene is TRBJ2-6, the V gene TRBV28; TRBD1 might be the D (6 bases). The origin of this receptor is a man aged 18 to 29 in good health. Some clones in this sample may be carry-over from other donors' samples. Input material: naive CD4+ T cells from PBMCs. The subset is: CD45RA+ positively selected. The CDR3 spells CASSSYRASGANVLTF. The CDR3 DNA reads TGTGCCAGCAGCTCGTACAGGGCTTCTGGGGCCAACGTCCTGACTTTC. The whole variable domain, filled in from reference TRBV28 and TRBJ2-6, reads DVKVTQSSRYLVKRTGEKVFLECVQDMDHENMFWYRQDPGLGLRLIYFSYDVKMKEKGDIPEGYSVSREKKERFSLILESASTNQTSMYLCASSSYRASGANVLTFGAGSRLTVL.